Below are 18 T cell receptor beta chains sequenced from a single sample in a study of OX40 agonist ivuxolimab in advanced cancers. Generated by immunoSEQ multiplex PCR, the TCRdb table keeps only in-frame clones and is missing some. The table records about 15,000 clones, about 81% of them present only once. The source was CD4+ or CD8+ T cells sorted from blood, collected in a trial of the OX40 agonist ivuxolimab. The receptor source for this set is an adult with an advanced solid tumor such as melanoma, head and neck, liver or kidney cancer.

This clone was detected only once. J is TRBJ2-1 and V is TRBV9, with D hard to call. V was trimmed by 0 bases and J by 4 bases, leaving 8 bases between them. In germline, CDR1 is SGDLS, CDR2 YYNGEE. The CDR3 sequence is 14 residues long. The DNA of the CDR3 is TGTGCCAGCAGCGTAGGGGCAGAGTACAATGAGCAGTTCTTC. This sequence encodes CASSVGAEYNEQFF.

This clone counts as large. The CDR3 spells CASSSGPLYGYTF. CDR3 nucleotide sequence: TGTGCCAGCAGCTCGGGACCCCTCTATGGCTACACCTTC. The chain has TRBV7-9 and TRBJ1-2; tentatively, D is TRBD1 (5 bases). This CDR3 spans 13 amino acids. V lost 4 bases and J 4 bases, leaving 10 bases between the germline ends. CDR1 is SEHNR and CDR2 is FQNEAQ in the germline V gene (reference sequence).

The chain uses TRBV28 and TRBJ1-5; a weak D match, TRBD1 (5 bases). CDR1 and CDR2 from the germline V gene are MDHEN and SYDVKM. V lost 6 bases and J 7 bases, leaving 28 bases between the germline ends. The CDR3 totals 18 residues. In DNA, the CDR3 is TGTGCCAGCAGGGTTTCTTTTACTCGGGGGGGTGAAGGGCAGCCCCAGCATTTT. Protein: CASRVSFTRGGEGQPQHF.

The V gene is TRBV27, the J gene TRBJ2-7, with TRBD1 identical over 8 bases. The CDR3 totals 14 residues. J was trimmed by 3 bases and V by 3 bases; bases with no gene match: 4. Germline CDR1 reads MNHEY; CDR2 reads SMNVEV (reference sequence). The CDR3 is CASSFQDRDYEQYF. For the CDR3, the DNA is TGTGCCAGCAGTTTTCAGGACAGGGACTACGAGCAGTACTTC.

V usage is TRBV7-7 and J usage is TRBJ2-1, with 8 positions matching TRBD2. Germline V gene data show CDR1 as SSHAT and CDR2 as FNYEAQ (reference sequence). Losses at the gene ends were 5 bases for V and 2 bases for J; bases not matched to a gene: 5. The CDR3 sequence is 15 residues long. CDR3 loop: CASSPSGGAYNEQFF. Here the CDR3 DNA reads TGTGCCAGCAGCCCTTCGGGGGGGGCCTACAATGAGCAGTTCTTC.

This clone was seen only a few times. V is TRBV7-3 and J is TRBJ2-3, with D possibly matching TRBD2 (5 bases). V lost 0 bases, J lost 1 base, and 11 bases lay in between. CDR1 and CDR2 (germline): SGHTA, FQGTGA. CDR3 size: 16 residues. CDR3 residues: CASSLTRGKGTDTQYF. The CDR3, as DNA: TGTGCCAGCAGCTTAACGAGAGGGAAGGGCACAGATACGCAGTATTTT.

The rearrangement links TRBV9 to TRBJ2-7; tentatively, D is TRBD1 (6 bases). The CDR3 runs to 15 residues. Germline CDR1 reads SGDLS; CDR2 reads YYNGEE. V was shortened by 4 bases and J by 5 bases, with 19 bases between the two germline ends. The CDR3 DNA reads TGTGCCAGCAGCCCCAGAGCCCTAACAGGGCACGAGCAGTACTTC. This gives the protein CASSPRALTGHEQYF.

The CDR3 loop is CASRVGGITEAFF. In nucleotides, the CDR3 is TGTGCCAGCAGGGTTGGAGGCATCACTGAAGCTTTCTTT. The chain employs TRBV25-1 and TRBJ1-1; unclear D gene. Trimming cost V 6 bases and J 4 bases, with 12 bases left between them. From germline, CDR1 is MGHDK and CDR2 SYGVNS. The CDR3 totals 13 residues.

The chain couples TRBV6-1 to TRBJ1-1; no firm D call. The germline V and J ends were trimmed by 8 bases and 5 bases, with 15 bases remaining between them. Germline values: CDR1 MNHNS, CDR2 SASEGT. This CDR3 has 13 amino acids. The CDR3, as DNA: TGTGCCAGCGGTACCTTGCTGGGGACTGAAGCTTTCTTT. Its translation: CASGTLLGTEAFF.

The V call is TRBV27, the J call TRBJ1-5; a possible D gene is TRBD1 (6 bases). This CDR3 contains 14 residues. The V gene's germline CDR1 is MNHEY and CDR2 SMNVEV (reference sequence). Trimming took 3 bases from V and 3 from J, leaving 9 bases between them. The CDR3 loop reads CASSLRGVNQPQHF. CDR3 in DNA: TGTGCCAGCAGTTTGAGGGGGGTCAATCAGCCCCAGCATTTT.

The chain employs TRBV29-1 and TRBJ1-2, with D possibly being TRBD1 (5 bases). CDR1 SQVTM and CDR2 ANQGSEA come from the germline V gene. CDR3 length: 13 residues. V lost 6 bases and J 3 bases, leaving 14 bases between the germline ends. The chain's CDR3 is CSVVEGEHYGYTF. CDR3 in DNA: TGCAGCGTCGTTGAAGGGGAGCACTATGGCTACACCTTC. Full variable domain (outside the CDR3, taken from reference TRBV29-1 and TRBJ1-2): SAVISQKPSRDICQRGTSLTIQCQVDSQVTMMFWYRQQPGQSLTLIATANQGSEATYESGFVIDKFPISRPNLTFSTLTVSNMSPEDSSIYLCSVVEGEHYGYTFGSGTRLTVV.

This clone was recorded a few times. The chain has TRBV28 and TRBJ2-7, with a tentative D call TRBD2 (6 bases). With 7 bases removed from V and 8 bases from J, the gap between germline ends came to 15 bases. Germline CDR1 is MDHEN and CDR2 is SYDVKM. The CDR3 totals 12 residues. The CDR3 reads CASTPPRGKQYF. The CDR3 DNA reads as TGTGCCAGCACCCCGCCACGGGGGAAGCAGTACTTC.

In its sample, this clone was seen a few times. This chain connects TRBV5-4 to TRBJ2-1; TRBD2 matches 8 bases. This CDR3 has 15 residues. Germline CDR1 is SGHNT and CDR2 is YYREEE (reference sequence). Germline trimming cut 1 base from V and 3 bases from J; bases unmatched to any gene: 3. The CDR3 region is CASSLSLAGYNEQFF. The CDR3 coding sequence is TGTGCCAGCAGCTTGAGTCTAGCGGGCTACAATGAGCAGTTCTTC.

About this clone itself: At one boundary the junction diverges from the germline segment, which might be a read error. The V and J genes are TRBV10-2 and TRBJ1-3; 10 nucleotides match TRBD1. Germline CDR1 WSHSY, CDR2 SAAADI. This CDR3 is built from 12 residues. The CDR3 sequence: CASSEPGQGPWF. The CDR3 DNA is TGCGCCAGCAGCGAACCGGGACAGGGGCCGTGGTTT.

J is TRBJ2-3 and V is TRBV28; tentatively, D is TRBD2 (6 bases). The V and J ends lost 0 bases and 0 bases respectively, with 10 bases between them. The CDR3 is made up of 16 amino acids. Germline-derived CDR1 and CDR2 are MDHEN and SYDVKM. CDR3: CASSLWGGESTDTQYF. In nucleotides, the CDR3 is TGTGCCAGCAGTTTATGGGGCGGGGAGAGCACAGATACGCAGTATTTT.

The V call is TRBV10-2, the J call TRBJ1-5; D gene uncertain. The CDR3 is 13 residues long. CDR1 WSHSY and CDR2 SAAADI come from the germline V gene. Deletions cut 4 bases from V and 0 bases from J, with 4 bases between. The CDR3 protein is CASSVNSNQPQHF. The CDR3 region has the DNA TGCGCCAGCAGTGTTAATAGCAATCAGCCCCAGCATTTT.

The rearrangement links TRBV28 to TRBJ1-5, with D possibly being TRBD1 (5 bases). V lost 2 bases and J lost 0, with 8 bases in between. Germline values: CDR1 MDHEN, CDR2 SYDVKM. This CDR3 contains 15 residues. CDR3 nucleotide sequence: TGTGCCAGCAGTTTACCAGGGAGTAGCAATCAGCCCCAGCATTTT. It specifies CASSLPGSSNQPQHF.

The chain uses TRBV13 and TRBJ2-1; possibly TRBD2 for D (5 bases). The CDR3 is 14 amino acids. The germline V and J ends were trimmed by 3 bases and 4 bases, with 10 bases remaining between them. Germline CDR1 reads PRHDT; CDR2 reads FYEKMQ (reference sequence). As DNA, the CDR3 is TGTGCCAGCAGCTTCGAAGCGGAATACAATGAGCAGTTCTTC. Its translation is CASSFEAEYNEQFF.